A selection of T cell receptor beta chains follows, all from one sample in a study of T cell responses to AZD1222 COVID-19 vaccine. The repertoire was sequenced with immunoSEQ multiplex PCR; TCRdb's copy has only in-frame clones and lacks some. The sample lists around 140,000 clones, more than 85% occurring once. The sample here was peripheral blood, taken 28 days after the second AZD1222 dose. All receptors derive from an adult who received the AZD1222 COVID-19 vaccine. CDR3s include the opening cysteine and the closing phenylalanine or tryptophan. The order of the fields is CDR3 length, clone size, D gene, J gene, V gene, CDR3 DNA, CDR3 protein. The D gene is left open where the match is weak. Some rows mark clone size as missing; the rest say once, few, many or name a class of expanded clone.

cdr3_length: 14
clone_size: -
d_call: TRBD1
j_call: TRBJ1-1
v_call: TRBV19
cdr3_nt: TGTGCCAGTAGGGTAACAGGGGGTCCCACTGAAGCTTTCTTT
cdr3_aa: CASRVTGGPTEAFF

cdr3_length: 16
clone_size: -
d_call: -
j_call: TRBJ1-4
v_call: TRBV19
cdr3_nt: TGTGCCAGTAGTATAGATCGGGGGGCAGGCAATGAAAAACTGTTTTTT
cdr3_aa: CASSIDRGAGNEKLFF

cdr3_length: 13
clone_size: -
d_call: -
j_call: TRBJ1-6
v_call: TRBV11-2
cdr3_nt: TGTGCCAGCAGCCCCCCCTATAATTCACCCCTCCACTTT
cdr3_aa: CASSPPYNSPLHF

cdr3_length: 13
clone_size: -
d_call: -
j_call: TRBJ1-2
v_call: TRBV14
cdr3_nt: TGTGCCAGCAGCCCTGACGTCGTCTATGGCTACACCTTC
cdr3_aa: CASSPDVVYGYTF

cdr3_length: 12
clone_size: -
d_call: -
j_call: TRBJ2-5
v_call: TRBV7-6
cdr3_nt: TGTGCCAGCAGCTTAAACAGAGAGACCCAGTACTTC
cdr3_aa: CASSLNRETQYF

cdr3_length: 14
clone_size: -
d_call: -
j_call: TRBJ1-1
v_call: TRBV5-1
cdr3_nt: TGCGCCAGCAGCTTGGAGGGGGTGAACACTGAAGCTTTCTTT
cdr3_aa: CASSLEGVNTEAFF

cdr3_length: 16
clone_size: -
d_call: -
j_call: TRBJ1-5
v_call: TRBV19
cdr3_nt: TGTGCCAGTAGTCGAGTGGGACCAAGCTGGAATCAGCCCCAGCATTTT
cdr3_aa: CASSRVGPSWNQPQHF

cdr3_length: 13
clone_size: once
d_call: -
j_call: TRBJ2-3
v_call: TRBV13
cdr3_nt: TGTGCCAGCAGCTTAGGCCAGGCGGATACGCAGTATTTT
cdr3_aa: CASSLGQADTQYF

cdr3_length: 16
clone_size: -
d_call: -
j_call: TRBJ1-3
v_call: TRBV6-6
cdr3_nt: TGTGCCACCACGAGGGGAGACTCTCTCTCTGGAAACACCATATATTTT
cdr3_aa: CATTRGDSLSGNTIYF

cdr3_length: 14
clone_size: -
d_call: -
j_call: TRBJ1-1
v_call: TRBV5-4
cdr3_nt: TGTGCCAGCAGCTCCCAGAAGGGCTACACTGAAGCTTTCTTT
cdr3_aa: CASSSQKGYTEAFF

cdr3_length: 14
clone_size: -
d_call: -
j_call: TRBJ1-1
v_call: TRBV7-9
cdr3_nt: TGTGCCAGCAGCTTAGAGGGGGGTTACACTGAAGCTTTCTTT
cdr3_aa: CASSLEGGYTEAFF

cdr3_length: 14
clone_size: -
d_call: -
j_call: TRBJ1-1
v_call: TRBV29-1
cdr3_nt: TGCAGCGTTGCCGTACAGGGAGGGTCGACTGAAGCTTTCTTT
cdr3_aa: CSVAVQGGSTEAFF

cdr3_length: 13
clone_size: -
d_call: TRBD1
j_call: TRBJ1-1
v_call: TRBV5-4
cdr3_nt: TGTGCCAGCAGCTCCAGACAGGGTGCTGAAGCTTTCTTT
cdr3_aa: CASSSRQGAEAFF

cdr3_length: 13
clone_size: -
d_call: -
j_call: TRBJ2-1
v_call: TRBV6-5
cdr3_nt: TGTGCCAGCACCCATGACTTTGACGATGAGCAGTTCTTC
cdr3_aa: CASTHDFDDEQFF

cdr3_length: 12
clone_size: -
d_call: -
j_call: TRBJ1-2
v_call: TRBV12-3/TRBV12-4
cdr3_nt: TGTGCCAGCAGCTCAGGGGTTCGAGGCTACACCTTC
cdr3_aa: CASSSGVRGYTF

cdr3_length: 12
clone_size: -
d_call: -
j_call: TRBJ2-3
v_call: TRBV19
cdr3_nt: TGTGCCAGTAGCCAAGCGGCAGATACGCAGTATTTT
cdr3_aa: CASSQAADTQYF

cdr3_length: 15
clone_size: -
d_call: -
j_call: TRBJ2-6
v_call: TRBV7-2
cdr3_nt: TGTGCCAGCAGCGCCCGGACATCTGGGGCCAACGTCCTGACTTTC
cdr3_aa: CASSARTSGANVLTF

cdr3_length: 11
clone_size: -
d_call: TRBD1
j_call: TRBJ2-7
v_call: TRBV12-3/TRBV12-4
cdr3_nt: TGTGCCAGCCGGACAGGGTCCGAGCAGTACTTC
cdr3_aa: CASRTGSEQYF

cdr3_length: 15
clone_size: -
d_call: -
j_call: TRBJ1-2
v_call: TRBV19
cdr3_nt: TGTGCCAGTACCCCTCCCGACAGAGCTAACTATGGCTACACCTTC
cdr3_aa: CASTPPDRANYGYTF

cdr3_length: 14
clone_size: -
d_call: -
j_call: TRBJ1-2
v_call: TRBV19
cdr3_nt: TGTGCCAGTAGTCCCCAAACCGGGACGTATGGCTACACCTTC
cdr3_aa: CASSPQTGTYGYTF

cdr3_length: 16
clone_size: -
d_call: -
j_call: TRBJ1-1
v_call: TRBV21-1
cdr3_nt: TGTGCCAGCAGCAGAGGACAGGGCCGACGGGACACTGAAGCTTTCTTT
cdr3_aa: CASSRGQGRRDTEAFF

cdr3_length: 13
clone_size: -
d_call: -
j_call: TRBJ1-1
v_call: TRBV19
cdr3_nt: TGTGCCAGTAGTATATCTAAGAACACTGAAGCTTTCTTT
cdr3_aa: CASSISKNTEAFF

cdr3_length: 14
clone_size: -
d_call: -
j_call: TRBJ1-1
v_call: TRBV7-9
cdr3_nt: TGTGCCAGCAGCTTACAGGGGCTGGGCACTGAAGCTTTCTTT
cdr3_aa: CASSLQGLGTEAFF

cdr3_length: 12
clone_size: -
d_call: TRBD2
j_call: TRBJ2-2
v_call: TRBV3-1/TRBV3-2
cdr3_nt: TGTGCCAGCAGCCGCGGGAGTGCGGAGCTGTTTTTT
cdr3_aa: CASSRGSAELFF

cdr3_length: 12
clone_size: -
d_call: TRBD1
j_call: TRBJ1-2
v_call: TRBV10-3
cdr3_nt: TGTGCCATCCGAGGGGACAGGGGACGCTACACCTTC
cdr3_aa: CAIRGDRGRYTF

cdr3_length: 14
clone_size: -
d_call: -
j_call: TRBJ1-5
v_call: TRBV27
cdr3_nt: TGTGCCAGCAGTTTTCAGGGGCGCGGGCAGCCCCAGCATTTT
cdr3_aa: CASSFQGRGQPQHF

cdr3_length: 15
clone_size: -
d_call: -
j_call: TRBJ2-3
v_call: TRBV6-5
cdr3_nt: TGTGCCAGCAGTTACTCGGGCAGGGTCACAGATACGCAGTATTTT
cdr3_aa: CASSYSGRVTDTQYF

cdr3_length: 16
clone_size: -
d_call: -
j_call: TRBJ2-2
v_call: TRBV6-5
cdr3_nt: TGTGCCAGCAGTTACTTCGGGGGCTGGAGCACCGGGGAGCTGCTTTTT
cdr3_aa: CASSYFGGWSTGELLF

cdr3_length: 12
clone_size: -
d_call: -
j_call: TRBJ2-5
v_call: TRBV2
cdr3_nt: TGTGCCAGCATGAAGGGACGAGAGACCCAGTACTTC
cdr3_aa: CASMKGRETQYF

cdr3_length: 13
clone_size: -
d_call: -
j_call: TRBJ1-5
v_call: TRBV18
cdr3_nt: TGTGCCAGCTCAGTAACCGAGTATCAGCCCCAGCATTTT
cdr3_aa: CASSVTEYQPQHF

cdr3_length: 12
clone_size: -
d_call: -
j_call: TRBJ1-1
v_call: TRBV30
cdr3_nt: TGTGCCTCCCATTCGGGGGAGGGTGAAGCTTTCTTT
cdr3_aa: CASHSGEGEAFF

cdr3_length: 13
clone_size: -
d_call: -
j_call: TRBJ2-3
v_call: TRBV5-4
cdr3_nt: TGTGCCAGCAGCTTGGTCGGACCGAATACGCAGTATTTT
cdr3_aa: CASSLVGPNTQYF

cdr3_length: 14
clone_size: -
d_call: -
j_call: TRBJ2-5
v_call: TRBV30
cdr3_nt: TGTGCCTGGGACCTAACAGGGTCGGATGAGACCCAGTACTTC
cdr3_aa: CAWDLTGSDETQYF

cdr3_length: 14
clone_size: -
d_call: TRBD1
j_call: TRBJ2-4
v_call: TRBV9
cdr3_nt: TGTGCCAGCAGCCAACAGGGGAAGGAAAACATTCAGTACTTC
cdr3_aa: CASSQQGKENIQYF

cdr3_length: 13
clone_size: -
d_call: -
j_call: TRBJ2-2
v_call: TRBV12-3/TRBV12-4
cdr3_nt: TGTGCCAGCAGTTTAATGGGGCCAGGGGAGCTGTTTTTT
cdr3_aa: CASSLMGPGELFF